This passage covers 8 T cell receptor beta chains from one sample sequenced in a study of T-cell reconstitution after alpha-beta-depleted transplantation in children. TCRbeta library construction was performed incorporating unique molecular identifiers. Using its own MiXCR run on the PCR reads, TCRdb lists one record per CDR3 protein. This sample carries around 490,000 distinct CDR3 sequences, approximately 10% of them seen once, and the ten largest clones take 14%. Sequenced material: PBMCs, mostly from graft donor cells, taken 180 days after TCRalphabeta/CD19-depleted stem cell transplant. The receptors shown here come from a female patient younger than 10 who had a stem cell transplant for aplastic anemia, so the T cells may come from the graft donor.

This clonotype was detected only a few times. V usage is TRBV20-1 and J usage is TRBJ1-2; TRBD1 agrees at 9 bases. This CDR3 contains 14 residues. Looked up from germline, CDR1 is DFQATT and CDR2 is SNEGSKA (reference sequence). Trimming removed 6 bases from V and 1 base from J; junction bases left unmatched: 6. The CDR3 here is CSARTGDFNYGYTF. In DNA form, the CDR3 reads TGCAGTGCCCGGACAGGGGATTTTAACTATGGCTACACCTTC.

This clonotype was detected only a few times. The V gene is TRBV4-2, the J gene TRBJ2-5, with TRBD1 matching 10 bases. CDR1 LGHNA and CDR2 YNFKEQ come from the germline V gene. The V gene end was trimmed by 3 bases and the J gene end by 5 bases; junction bases not matched to a gene: 9. The length of the CDR3 is 16 residues. The CDR3 bases are TGTGCCAGCAGCCAGCGGACAGGGGGTACCGGGGAGACCCAGTACTTC. It specifies CASSQRTGGTGETQYF.

The V and J genes are TRBV7-2 and TRBJ1-4; 8 nucleotides match TRBD1. Germline V gene lookup returns CDR1 SGHTA and CDR2 FQGNSA. V lost 5 bases, J lost 10 bases, and 15 bases stayed unmatched. The CDR3 runs to 16 residues. CDR3 DNA: TGTGCCAGCAGCCCCCATATGACAGGGGTTGTTGGAAAACTGTTTTTT. Protein product: CASSPHMTGVVGKLFF.

This clonotype was recorded a few times. J is TRBJ1-1 and V is TRBV6-5; a possible D gene is TRBD1 (6 bases). The CDR3 spans 15 residues. Germline CDR1 is MNHEY and CDR2 is SVGAGI. Trimming removed 4 bases at V and 7 bases at J, with 19 bases between. The CDR3 DNA follows: TGTGCCAGCAGTTTTAGGGGGTCGGACACAGGTGAAGCTTTCTTT. Translation gives CASSFRGSDTGEAFF.

V and J are TRBV27 and TRBJ2-2; the match to TRBD1 covers 9 bases. The CDR3 runs to 19 residues. V trimming: 5 bases; J trimming: 6 bases; junction bases outside the gene matches: 19. Germline CDR1 reads MNHEY; CDR2 reads SMNVEV (reference sequence). CDR3 region: CASSPAGTGFWATAGELFF. The CDR3 nucleotides read TGTGCCAGCAGTCCAGCCGGGACAGGGTTCTGGGCTACGGCCGGGGAGCTGTTTTTT.

This chain links TRBV3-1 with TRBJ2-6; the match to TRBD1 covers 9 bases. J lost 4 bases, V lost 4 bases, and 5 bases had no gene match. This CDR3 has 16 residues. CDR1 is LGHDT, CDR2 YNNKEL, per germline (reference sequence). The CDR3 DNA follows: TGTGCCAGCAGCCCACAGGGGGCGCGAGGGGCCAACGTCCTGACTTTC. Translation: CASSPQGARGANVLTF.

This clonotype was counted only a few times. The chain employs TRBV28 and TRBJ2-6, with D maybe TRBD1 (6 bases). Germline values: CDR1 MDHEN, CDR2 SYDVKM. Between the trimmed V and J ends, which lost 3 bases and 4 bases, there was a span of 16 bases. The length of the CDR3 is 17 residues. CDR3 region: CASSFGRGGGGANVLTF. The DNA for the CDR3 is TGTGCCAGCAGTTTCGGCAGGGGCGGTGGAGGGGCCAACGTCCTGACTTTC.

Here the CDR3 reads CASSLALGDFHEQFF. CDR3 coding DNA: TGTGCCAGCAGCTTAGCGCTGGGGGATTTCCATGAGCAGTTCTTC. V is TRBV7-7 and J is TRBJ2-1; D assignment may be TRBD1 or TRBD2 (5 bases each). V lost 0 bases, J lost 8 bases, and 14 bases lay in between. CDR1 is SSHAT and CDR2 is FNYEAQ in the germline V gene (reference sequence). This CDR3 is 15 amino acids long. The variable domain in full, with the rest retrieved from reference TRBV7-7 and TRBJ2-1, is GAGVSQSPRYKVTKRGQDVTLRCDPISSHATLYWYQQALGQGPEFLTYFNYEAQPDKSGLPSDRFSAERPEGSISTLTIQRTEQRDSAMYRCASSLALGDFHEQFFGPGTRLTVL.